This TCR beta chain was retrieved from a study of memory CD4+ T cells and cytomegalovirus serostatus. General observations from the study: Suggested: most of the CMV-linked TCR signature lies in CD4+ memory cells. A US-trained random forest predicted CMV serostatus with median AUC around 0.9. CD4+ memory repertoires contained 67 of 164 reported CMV TCRbeta sequences.

Here immunoSEQ multiplex PCR was the method, and the copy in TCRdb shows in-frame clones only, minus some. The data hold approximately 60,000 clones, with 80% to 85% observed a single time. V was clipped by 0 bases and J by 9 bases, with 14 bases between them. Germline V CDR1 and CDR2: GTSNPN, SVGIG (reference sequence). This CDR3 spans 13 amino acids. This clone is deemed medium-sized. Its antigen remains unknown. Single viable CD3+CD4+CD8-CD45RO+ cells were sorted as the memory CD4+ T cells. Serostatus was set by detecting CMV pp150, pp28, p38, p52 IgG. Sequenced sample: memory CD4+ T cells from blood. This chain uses TRBV30 with TRBJ2-5; D is possibly TRBD1 or TRBD2 (5 bases each). The clonotype originates from an adult in good health and CMV-seronegative. As DNA, the CDR3 is TGTGCCTGGAGTGTACGCGGGTCGGGGCCCCAGTACTTC. Translating gives CAWSVRGSGPQYF.